This TCR beta chain was captured by sequencing in a study of vaccination and CD4 T cells after COVID-19. The Oncomine TCR Beta short-read assay generated sequence data from the DNA of cultured CD4+ T cells. One entry per CDR3 protein, called by TCRdb with MiXCR from the PCR reads. The data hold fewer than 9,000 distinct CDR3 sequences, with roughly 36% observed a single time. Described treatment: 10-day PBMC culture with coronavirus spike peptide pools or control peptides (ViraFEST assay). The collection of CD4+ T cells from the unexposed donor took place before the COVID-19 pandemic (2011-2018). The CDR3 length is 13 residues. Germline V gives CDR1 ENHRY, CDR2 SYGVKD. With 4 bases clipped from V and 7 bases from J, the junction kept 1 base outside the gene matches. A few counts support this clonotype. The antigen is not known.

This clonotype was obtained from a human donor in good health. The sample comprised CD4+ T cells from blood, cultured in vitro. J is TRBJ1-5 and V is TRBV10-3; 10 bases fit TRBD1. In DNA, the CDR3 is TGTGCCATCAGTGGGGACAGGGGACAGCCCCAGCATTTT. As protein: CAISGDRGQPQHF.